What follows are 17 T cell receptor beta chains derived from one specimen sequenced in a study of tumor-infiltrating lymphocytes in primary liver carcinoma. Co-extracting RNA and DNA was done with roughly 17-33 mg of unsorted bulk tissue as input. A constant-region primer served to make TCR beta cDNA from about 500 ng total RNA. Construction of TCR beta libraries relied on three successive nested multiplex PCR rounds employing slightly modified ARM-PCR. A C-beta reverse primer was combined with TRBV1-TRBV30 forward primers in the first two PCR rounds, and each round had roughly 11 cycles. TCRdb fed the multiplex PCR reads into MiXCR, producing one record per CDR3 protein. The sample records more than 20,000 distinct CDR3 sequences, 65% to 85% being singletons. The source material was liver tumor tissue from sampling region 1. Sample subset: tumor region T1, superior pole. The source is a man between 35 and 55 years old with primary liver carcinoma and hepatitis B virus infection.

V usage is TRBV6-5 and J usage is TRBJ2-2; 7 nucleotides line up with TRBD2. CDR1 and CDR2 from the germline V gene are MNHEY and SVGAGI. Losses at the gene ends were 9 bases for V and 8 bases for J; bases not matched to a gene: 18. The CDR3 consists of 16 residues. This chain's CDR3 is CASSILTNGRPGELFF. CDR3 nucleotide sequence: TGTGCCAGTAGTATATTAACTAACGGGAGGCCTGGGGAGCTGTTTTTT.

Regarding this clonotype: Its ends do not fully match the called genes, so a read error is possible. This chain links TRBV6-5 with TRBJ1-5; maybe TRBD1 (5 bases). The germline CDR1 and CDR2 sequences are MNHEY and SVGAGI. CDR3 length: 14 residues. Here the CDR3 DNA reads TGCGCCGGCAGTTACTCGAGAACTAATAGGGGACAGCATTTT. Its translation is CAGSYSRTNRGQHF.

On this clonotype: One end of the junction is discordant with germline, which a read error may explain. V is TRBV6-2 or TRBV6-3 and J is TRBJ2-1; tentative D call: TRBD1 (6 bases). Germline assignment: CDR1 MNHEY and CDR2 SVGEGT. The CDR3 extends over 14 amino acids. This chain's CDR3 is CVSSRGKGSVEQFF. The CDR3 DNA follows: TGTGTCAGCAGTAGGGGGAAGGGATCGGTTGAGCAGTTCTTC.

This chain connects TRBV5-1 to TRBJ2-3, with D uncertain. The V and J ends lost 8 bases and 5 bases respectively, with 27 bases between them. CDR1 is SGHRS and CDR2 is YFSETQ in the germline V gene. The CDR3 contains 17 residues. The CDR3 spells CARTLGSNTRTGDTQYF. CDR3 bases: TGCGCCAGAACCTTGGGGTCAAACACCCGGACGGGAGATACGCAGTATTTT.

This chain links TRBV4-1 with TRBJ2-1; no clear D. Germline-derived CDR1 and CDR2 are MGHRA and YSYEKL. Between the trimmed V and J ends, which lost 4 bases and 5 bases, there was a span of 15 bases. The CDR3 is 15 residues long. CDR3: CASSPLGDDNNEQFF. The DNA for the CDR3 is TGCGCCAGCAGCCCGCTTGGTGACGACAACAATGAGCAGTTCTTC.

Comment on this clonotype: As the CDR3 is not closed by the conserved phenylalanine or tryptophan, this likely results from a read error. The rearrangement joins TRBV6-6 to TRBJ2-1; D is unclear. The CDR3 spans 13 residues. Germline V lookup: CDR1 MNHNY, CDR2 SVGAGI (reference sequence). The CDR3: CAISAQGDNEQFL. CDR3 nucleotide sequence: TGTGCCATCAGTGCGCAAGGTGACAATGAGCAGTTCTTA.

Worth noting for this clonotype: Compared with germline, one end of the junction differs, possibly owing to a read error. CDR3 nucleotide sequence: TGTGCCAGCAGTGAATTCTGGGACAGGGAGACAGATGCGCAGTATTTT. It specifies CASSEFWDRETDAQYF. The V call is TRBV25-1, the J call TRBJ2-3, with 9 bases lining up with TRBD1. The CDR3 covers 16 residues. Germline V gene sequence: CDR1 MGHDK, CDR2 SYGVNS.

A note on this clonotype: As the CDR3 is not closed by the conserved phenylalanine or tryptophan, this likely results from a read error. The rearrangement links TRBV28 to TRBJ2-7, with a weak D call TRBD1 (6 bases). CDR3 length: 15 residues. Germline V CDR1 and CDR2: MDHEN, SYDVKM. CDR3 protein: CASKGRIDRTYVQYL. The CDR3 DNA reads TGTGCCAGCAAGGGGCGTATTGACAGGACCTACGTGCAGTACTTA.

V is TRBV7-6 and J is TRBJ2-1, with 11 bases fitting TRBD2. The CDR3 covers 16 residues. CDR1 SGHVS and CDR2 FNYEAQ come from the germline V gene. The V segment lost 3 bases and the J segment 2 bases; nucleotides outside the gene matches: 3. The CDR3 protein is CASSFLAGGTYNEQFF. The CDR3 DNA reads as TGTGCCAGCAGCTTCTTAGCGGGAGGGACCTACAATGAGCAGTTCTTC.

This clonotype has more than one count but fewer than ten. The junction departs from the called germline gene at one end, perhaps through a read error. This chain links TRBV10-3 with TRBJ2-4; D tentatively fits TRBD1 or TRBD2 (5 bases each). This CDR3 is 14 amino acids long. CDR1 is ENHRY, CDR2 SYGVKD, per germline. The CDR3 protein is CAISDRDEINIQYF. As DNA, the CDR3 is TGTGCGATCAGTGACCGGGACGAGATAAACATTCAGTACTTC.

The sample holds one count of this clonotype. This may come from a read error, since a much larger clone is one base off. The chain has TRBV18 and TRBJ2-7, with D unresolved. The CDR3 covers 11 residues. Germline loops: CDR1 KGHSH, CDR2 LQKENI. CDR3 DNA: TGTGCCAGCTTACCAATGGGCGAGCAGTACTTC. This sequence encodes CASLPMGEQYF.

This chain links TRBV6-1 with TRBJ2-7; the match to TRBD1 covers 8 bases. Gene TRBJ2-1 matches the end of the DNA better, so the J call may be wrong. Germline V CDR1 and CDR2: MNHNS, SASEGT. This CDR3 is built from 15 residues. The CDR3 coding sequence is TGTGCCAGCAGAGGGAGACAGGGGAGCTTCTACGAGCAGTTCTTC. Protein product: CASRGRQGSFYEQFF.

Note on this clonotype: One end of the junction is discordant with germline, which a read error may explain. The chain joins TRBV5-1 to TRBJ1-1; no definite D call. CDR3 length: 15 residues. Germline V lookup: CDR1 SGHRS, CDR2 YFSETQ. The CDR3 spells CASSLIGRPGDEAFF. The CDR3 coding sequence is TGCGCCAGTAGCTTGATAGGCCGCCCTGGGGATGAAGCTTTCTTT.

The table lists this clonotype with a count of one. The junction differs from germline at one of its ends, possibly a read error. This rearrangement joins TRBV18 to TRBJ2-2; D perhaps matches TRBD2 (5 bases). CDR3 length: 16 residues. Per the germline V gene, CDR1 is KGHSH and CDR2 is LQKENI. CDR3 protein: CASSPIRPANTGKLFF. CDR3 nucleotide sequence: TGTGCCAGCTCGCCCATAAGACCGGCGAACACCGGGAAGCTGTTTTTT.

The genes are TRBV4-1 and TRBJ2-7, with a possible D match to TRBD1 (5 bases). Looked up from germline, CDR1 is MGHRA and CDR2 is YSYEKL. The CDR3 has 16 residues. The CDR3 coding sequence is TGCGTTAGGAGCCAAGATCGAACAGGTGCCACCCTCGAGCAGTACTTC. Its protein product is CVRSQDRTGATLEQYF.

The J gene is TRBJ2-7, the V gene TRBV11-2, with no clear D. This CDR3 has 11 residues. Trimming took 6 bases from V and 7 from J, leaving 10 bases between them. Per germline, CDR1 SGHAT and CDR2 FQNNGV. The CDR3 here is CASSPTREQYF. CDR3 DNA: TGTGCCAGCAGTCCAACCAGAGAGCAGTACTTC.

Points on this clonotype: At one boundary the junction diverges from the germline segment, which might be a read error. CDR3 bases: TGTGCCAGCAGCGTTGCGGGAGTCTTGAACATCGGGGAGCTGTTTTTT. It is translated as CASSVAGVLNIGELFF. The rearrangement joins TRBV7-8 to TRBJ2-2, with 7 bases that match TRBD2. Per the germline V gene, CDR1 is SGHVS and CDR2 is FQNEAQ. The CDR3 has 16 residues.